This T cell receptor beta chain was captured by sequencing in a study of blood T cell repertoires in COVID-19. Overall study context: T cells, B-cell-depleted T cells, or PBMCs provided the cDNA or gDNA that served as material.

Losses at the gene ends were 3 bases for V and 6 bases for J; bases not matched to a gene: 4. This CDR3 is built from 15 residues. The germline CDR1 and CDR2 sequences are LGHDT and YNNKEL (reference sequence). Assay used: immunoSEQ multiplex PCR; TCRdb lists only in-frame clones, some missing. This table has tens of thousands of clones, about 87% appearing once. The chain couples TRBV3-1 (or the pseudogene TRBV3-2) to TRBJ2-2; TRBD2 aligns across 10 bases. This TCR was sampled from a human donor in a cohort sampled during active COVID-19. Source material: peripheral blood. CDR3 sequence: CASSQGLAISGELFF. The DNA of the CDR3 is TGTGCCAGCAGCCAGGGACTAGCGATCTCCGGGGAGCTGTTTTTT.